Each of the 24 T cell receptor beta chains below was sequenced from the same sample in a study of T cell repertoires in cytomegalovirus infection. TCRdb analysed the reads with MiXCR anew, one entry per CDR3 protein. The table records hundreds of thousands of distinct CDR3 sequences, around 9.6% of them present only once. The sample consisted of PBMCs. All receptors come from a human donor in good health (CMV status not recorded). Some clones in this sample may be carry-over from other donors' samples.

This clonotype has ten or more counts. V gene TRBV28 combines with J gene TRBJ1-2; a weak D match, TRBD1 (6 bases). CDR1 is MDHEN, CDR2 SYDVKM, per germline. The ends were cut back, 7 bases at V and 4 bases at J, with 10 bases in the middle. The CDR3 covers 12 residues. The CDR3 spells CASNPGAYGYTF. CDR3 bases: TGTGCCAGCAATCCGGGGGCCTATGGCTACACCTTC.

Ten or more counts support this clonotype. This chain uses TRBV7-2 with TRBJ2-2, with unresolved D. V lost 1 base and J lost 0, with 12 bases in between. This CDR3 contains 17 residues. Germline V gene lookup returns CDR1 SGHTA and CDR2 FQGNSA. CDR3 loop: CASSLGALSANTGELFF. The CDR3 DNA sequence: TGTGCCAGCAGCTTAGGGGCCCTTTCCGCGAACACCGGGGAGCTGTTTTTT.

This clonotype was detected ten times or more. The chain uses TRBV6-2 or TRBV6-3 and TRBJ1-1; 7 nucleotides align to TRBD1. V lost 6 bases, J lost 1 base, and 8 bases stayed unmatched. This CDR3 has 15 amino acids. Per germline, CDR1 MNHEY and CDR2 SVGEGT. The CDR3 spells CASSPGTGENTEAFF. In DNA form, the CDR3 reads TGTGCCAGCAGCCCCGGAACAGGGGAGAACACTGAAGCTTTCTTT.

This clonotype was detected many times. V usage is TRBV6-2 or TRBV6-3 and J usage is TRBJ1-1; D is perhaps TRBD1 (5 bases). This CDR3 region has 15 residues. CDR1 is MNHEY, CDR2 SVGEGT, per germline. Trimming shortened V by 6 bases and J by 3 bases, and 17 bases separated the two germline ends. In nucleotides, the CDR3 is TGTGCCAGCAGCCACATGACAGACCGGTACACTGAAGCTTTCTTT. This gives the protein CASSHMTDRYTEAFF.

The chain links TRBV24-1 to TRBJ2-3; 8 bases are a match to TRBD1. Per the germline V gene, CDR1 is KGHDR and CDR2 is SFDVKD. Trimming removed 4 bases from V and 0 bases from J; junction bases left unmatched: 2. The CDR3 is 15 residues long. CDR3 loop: CATSDRTGSTDTQYF. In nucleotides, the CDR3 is TGTGCCACCAGTGACCGGACAGGGAGCACAGATACGCAGTATTTT.

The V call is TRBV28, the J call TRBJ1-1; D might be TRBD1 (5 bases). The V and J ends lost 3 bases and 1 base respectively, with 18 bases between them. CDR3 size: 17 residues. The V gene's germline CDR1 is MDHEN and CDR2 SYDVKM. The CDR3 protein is CASSFGGSPRRNTEAFF. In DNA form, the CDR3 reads TGTGCCAGCAGTTTTGGGGGATCCCCTCGGCGGAACACTGAAGCTTTCTTT.

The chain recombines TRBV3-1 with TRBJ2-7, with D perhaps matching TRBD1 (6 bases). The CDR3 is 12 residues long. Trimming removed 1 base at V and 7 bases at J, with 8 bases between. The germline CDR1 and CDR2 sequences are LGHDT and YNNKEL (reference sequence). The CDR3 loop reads CASSQGTVEQYF. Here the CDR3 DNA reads TGTGCCAGCAGCCAAGGGACAGTTGAGCAGTACTTC.

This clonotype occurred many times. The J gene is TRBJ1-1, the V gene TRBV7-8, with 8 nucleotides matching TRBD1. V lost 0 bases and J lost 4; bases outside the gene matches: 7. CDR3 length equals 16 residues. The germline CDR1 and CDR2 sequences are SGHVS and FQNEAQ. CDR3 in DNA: TGTGCCAGCAGCTTAGCCTTGACAGGGGTGGGCACTGAAGCTTTCTTT. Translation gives CASSLALTGVGTEAFF.

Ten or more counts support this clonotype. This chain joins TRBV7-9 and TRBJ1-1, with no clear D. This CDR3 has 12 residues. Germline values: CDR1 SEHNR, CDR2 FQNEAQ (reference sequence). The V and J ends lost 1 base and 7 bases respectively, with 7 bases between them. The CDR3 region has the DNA TGTGCCAGCAGCTTAGGACTTAGTGAAGCTTTCTTT. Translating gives CASSLGLSEAFF.

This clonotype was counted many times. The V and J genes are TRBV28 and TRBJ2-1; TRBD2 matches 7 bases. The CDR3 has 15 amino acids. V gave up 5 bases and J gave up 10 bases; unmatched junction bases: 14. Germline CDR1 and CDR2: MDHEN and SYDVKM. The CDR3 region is CASSQTRGGRFEQFF. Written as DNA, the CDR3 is TGTGCCAGCAGTCAAACGCGGGGCGGGAGATTCGAGCAGTTCTTC.

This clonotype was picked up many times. This chain's CDR3 is CASSPGTGVPYEQYV. The CDR3, as DNA: TGTGCCAGCAGCCCCGGGACAGGGGTCCCCTACGAGCAGTACGTC. V usage is TRBV7-6 and J usage is TRBJ2-7; 10 bases are a match to TRBD1. Looked up from germline, CDR1 is SGHVS and CDR2 is FNYEAQ. V lost 5 bases, J lost 2 bases, and 6 bases stayed unmatched. This CDR3 contains 15 residues.

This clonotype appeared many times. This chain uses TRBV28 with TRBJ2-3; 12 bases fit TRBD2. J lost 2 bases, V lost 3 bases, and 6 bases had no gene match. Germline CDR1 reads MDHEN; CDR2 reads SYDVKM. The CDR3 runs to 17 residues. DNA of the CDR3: TGTGCCAGCAGTTTCTCACTAGCGGGGGGCAACACAGATACGCAGTATTTT. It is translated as CASSFSLAGGNTDTQYF.

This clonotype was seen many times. In DNA form, the CDR3 reads TGTGCCAGCACCCAAGGTGGCAACCACTACGAGCAGTACGTC. Translation gives CASTQGGNHYEQYV. The chain is built from TRBV28 and TRBJ2-7; D ambiguous. The CDR3 is made up of 14 amino acids. Germline V gives CDR1 MDHEN, CDR2 SYDVKM. Between the trimmed V and J ends, which lost 7 bases and 3 bases, there was a span of 16 bases.

The CDR3 DNA reads as TGCAGTGCTAGAGTTCCAGGAAGGGCCAGTTCACCCCTCCACTTT. It yields the protein CSARVPGRASSPLHF. The genes are TRBV20-1 and TRBJ1-6; no definite D call. This CDR3 has 15 amino acids. V was clipped by 1 base and J by 9 bases, with 16 bases between them. The germline CDR1 and CDR2 sequences are DFQATT and SNEGSKA (reference sequence).

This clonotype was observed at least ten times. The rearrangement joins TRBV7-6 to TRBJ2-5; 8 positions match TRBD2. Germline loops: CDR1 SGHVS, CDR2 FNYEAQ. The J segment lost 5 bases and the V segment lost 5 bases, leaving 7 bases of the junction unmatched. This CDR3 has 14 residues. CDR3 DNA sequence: TGTGCCAGCAGCCCTCAAGCGGGGGATGAGACCCAGTACTTC. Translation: CASSPQAGDETQYF.

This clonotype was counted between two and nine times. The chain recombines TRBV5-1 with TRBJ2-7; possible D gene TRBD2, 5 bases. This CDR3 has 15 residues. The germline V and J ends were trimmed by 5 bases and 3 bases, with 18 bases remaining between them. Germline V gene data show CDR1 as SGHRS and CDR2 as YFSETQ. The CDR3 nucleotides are TGCGCCAGCAGGGTGGCCGCTCTCGGGAACTACGAGCAGTACTTC. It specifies CASRVAALGNYEQYF.

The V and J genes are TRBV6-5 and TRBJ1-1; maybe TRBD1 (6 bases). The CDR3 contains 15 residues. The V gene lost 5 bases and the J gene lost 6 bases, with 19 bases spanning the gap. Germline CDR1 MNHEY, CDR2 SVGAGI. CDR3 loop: CASSPRQATRAEAFF. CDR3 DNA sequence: TGTGCCAGCAGTCCGCGACAGGCGACAAGAGCTGAAGCTTTCTTT.

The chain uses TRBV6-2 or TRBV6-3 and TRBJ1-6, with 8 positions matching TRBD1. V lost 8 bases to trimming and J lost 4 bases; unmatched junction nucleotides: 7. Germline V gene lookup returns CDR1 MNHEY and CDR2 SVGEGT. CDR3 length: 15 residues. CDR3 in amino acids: CASPTRDRYNSPLHF. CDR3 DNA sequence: TGTGCCAGCCCCACCCGGGACAGGTATAATTCACCCCTCCACTTT.

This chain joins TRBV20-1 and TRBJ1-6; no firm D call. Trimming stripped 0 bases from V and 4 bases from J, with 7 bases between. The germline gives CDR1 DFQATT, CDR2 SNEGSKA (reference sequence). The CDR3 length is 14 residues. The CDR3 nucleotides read TGCAGTGCTAGAGACGGATCTTATAATTCACCCCTCCACTTT. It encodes CSARDGSYNSPLHF.

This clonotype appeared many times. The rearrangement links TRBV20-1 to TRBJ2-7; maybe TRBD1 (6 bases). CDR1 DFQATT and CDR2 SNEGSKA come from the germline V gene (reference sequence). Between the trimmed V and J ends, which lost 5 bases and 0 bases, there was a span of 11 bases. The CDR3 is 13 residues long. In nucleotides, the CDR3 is TGCAGTGCTCAGACAGGTTACTCCTACGAGCAGTACTTC. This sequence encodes CSAQTGYSYEQYF.

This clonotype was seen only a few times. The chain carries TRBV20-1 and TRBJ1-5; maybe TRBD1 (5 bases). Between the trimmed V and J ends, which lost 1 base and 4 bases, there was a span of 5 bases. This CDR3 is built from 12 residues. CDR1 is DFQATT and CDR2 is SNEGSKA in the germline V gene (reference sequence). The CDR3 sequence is CSARGQNQPQHF. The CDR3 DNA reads TGCAGTGCTAGAGGACAGAATCAGCCCCAGCATTTT.

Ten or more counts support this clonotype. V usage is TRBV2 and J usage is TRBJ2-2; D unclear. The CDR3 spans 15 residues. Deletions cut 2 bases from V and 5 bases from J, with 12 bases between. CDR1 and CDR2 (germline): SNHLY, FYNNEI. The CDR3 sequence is CASSEQLVGTGELFF. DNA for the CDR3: TGTGCCAGCAGTGAACAGCTAGTTGGGACCGGGGAGCTGTTTTTT.

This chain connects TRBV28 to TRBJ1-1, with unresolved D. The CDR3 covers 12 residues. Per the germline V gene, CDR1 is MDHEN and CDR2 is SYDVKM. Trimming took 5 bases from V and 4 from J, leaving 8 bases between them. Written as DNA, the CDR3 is TGTGCCAGCAGTAGACGGGCCACTGAAGCTTTCTTT. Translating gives CASSRRATEAFF.

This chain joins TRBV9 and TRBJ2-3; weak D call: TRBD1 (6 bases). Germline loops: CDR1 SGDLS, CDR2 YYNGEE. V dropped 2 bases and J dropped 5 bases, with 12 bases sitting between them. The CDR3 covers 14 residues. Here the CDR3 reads CASSVAGVGDTQYF. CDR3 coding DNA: TGTGCCAGCAGCGTCGCAGGGGTGGGAGATACGCAGTATTTT.